The sequence of this TCR beta chain was determined in a study of T cells after yellow fever vaccination. This clonotype was picked up a small number of times. The antigen is unknown. TCRdb used MiXCR to reprocess the 5' RACE reads, holding one entry per CDR3 protein. The sample shows fewer than 450,000 distinct CDR3 sequences, roughly 7.5% of them seen only once. Points from the study as a whole: The bulk population could contribute abundant contaminating clonotypes to FACS-sorted repertoires. The booster response re-showed most primary clones: approximately 97% CD4, more than 80% CD8.

Germline V lookup: CDR1 MNHEY, CDR2 SVGAGI. V was clipped by 0 bases and J by 0 bases, with 6 bases between them. The CDR3 covers 16 residues. The chain links TRBV6-5 to TRBJ2-6; D remains ambiguous. The material was PBMCs, obtained approximately 40 days after the first yellow fever vaccination. The clonotype originates from a man younger than 35 who received the YFV17D yellow fever vaccine. The CDR3 DNA reads TGTGCCAGCAGTTACTCTTTCCACTCTGGGGCCAACGTCCTGACTTTC. This sequence encodes CASSYSFHSGANVLTF.